These 2 T cell receptor beta chains were sequenced from one sample in a study of Graves' ophthalmopathy and Graves' hyperthyroidism (dated 2018 in TCRdb). The data were produced on an Illumina HiSeq 2000. For repertoire sequencing, TCR beta CDR3 regions were amplified from RNA transcripts. The first round was an RT-PCR using HTBI primers with the Qiagen OneStep RT-PCR kit, and this first round was followed by a second-round multiplex PCR, then size selection and purification. TCRdb reprocessing: public reads trimmed at Q25 with fastp, clones called with MiXCR, in-frame beta chains kept. Under each unique CDR3 protein, matching rows form one entry showing the most common genes and DNA. This sample holds about 1.2 million distinct CDR3 sequences; around a third were observed only once. The ten most abundant clones make up roughly 10% of the sample. Sequenced material: peripheral blood or thyroid tissue (not recorded which). The receptors here all came from an adult man with Graves' hyperthyroidism.

This clonotype came up once. This rearrangement joins TRBV7-8 to TRBJ1-2; TRBD1 matches at 8 bases. V was clipped by 4 bases and J by 6 bases; unmatched bases: 13. This CDR3 spans 16 amino acids. Germline V gene sequence: CDR1 SGHVS, CDR2 FQNEAQ. This chain's CDR3 is CASSYAAGQAFHGYTF. CDR3 nucleotides: TGTGCCAGCAGCTACGCAGCGGGACAGGCGTTTCATGGCTACACCTTC.

The chain has TRBV12-3 or TRBV12-4 and TRBJ2-7, with TRBD1 matching over 8 bases. The CDR3 has 15 amino acids. The junction had 9 bases not matched to a gene; V was cut back by 3 bases and J by 5 bases. The CDR3 reads CASSLDRVIVDEQYF. For the CDR3, the DNA is TGTGCCAGCAGTTTGGACAGGGTGATAGTCGACGAGCAGTACTTC.